A selection of T cell receptor beta chains follows, all from one sample in a study of T cell changes during pregnancy in multiple sclerosis. Generated by immunoSEQ multiplex PCR, the TCRdb table keeps only in-frame clones and is missing some. The sample shows approximately 130,000 clones, 90% to 98% of them seen only once. The sequencing used peripheral blood, collected after pregnancy. These receptors came from a female donor with multiple sclerosis, enrolled in a pregnancy study. The CDR3 runs from the conserved cysteine through the conserved F or W. The D gene is left open where the match is weak. Clone size is given for some rows only: seen once, a few or many times, or a class if the clone is expanded.

d_call | j_call | clone_size | v_call | cdr3_aa | cdr3_nt
TRBD1 | TRBJ1-1 | NA | TRBV5-1 | CASSRDRGWLAFF | TGCGCCAGCAGCCGCGACAGGGGGTGGTTAGCTTTCTTT
NA | TRBJ1-2 | NA | TRBV18 | CASSPKGRVEYGYTF | TGTGCCAGCTCACCAAAAGGGAGGGTCGAGTATGGCTACACCTTC
NA | TRBJ2-1 | NA | TRBV11-3 | CASSALASSYNEQFF | TGTGCCAGCAGCGCCCTAGCGAGCTCCTACAATGAGCAGTTCTTC
TRBD1 | TRBJ2-7 | NA | TRBV28 | CASSPGTGGINGIYEQYF | TGTGCCAGCAGTCCCGGGACAGGGGGCATTAACGGCATCTACGAGCAGTACTTC
TRBD2 | TRBJ2-5 | NA | TRBV27 | CASRRLAGLQETQYF | TGTGCCAGCAGGCGACTAGCGGGACTGCAAGAGACCCAGTACTTC
TRBD2 | TRBJ2-7 | NA | TRBV2 | CASSGRWGRDEQYF | TGTGCCAGCAGCGGGCGTTGGGGGAGGGACGAGCAGTACTTC
NA | TRBJ1-5 | NA | TRBV19 | CASSIDAAISNQPQHF | TGTGCCAGTAGTATAGACGCGGCAATCAGCAATCAGCCCCAGCATTTT
TRBD1 | TRBJ2-2 | NA | TRBV7-9 | CASSFGQGIPGELFF | TGTGCCAGCAGCTTCGGACAGGGGATACCCGGGGAGCTGTTTTTT
NA | TRBJ1-1 | NA | TRBV5-1 | CASSDWVGTEAFF | TGCGCCAGCAGCGACTGGGTAGGCACTGAAGCTTTCTTT
NA | TRBJ2-7 | NA | TRBV6-5 | CASSYSKFGYEQYF | TGTGCCAGCAGTTACTCGAAGTTCGGGTACGAGCAGTACTTC
NA | TRBJ2-1 | NA | TRBV6-5 | CASSYSRGSYNEQFF | TGTGCCAGCAGTTACTCCAGGGGCTCCTACAATGAGCAGTTCTTC
NA | TRBJ1-1 | NA | TRBV4-1 | CASSQALDYSAEAFF | TGCGCCAGCAGCCAAGCACTCGACTATAGTGCTGAAGCTTTCTTT
TRBD1 | TRBJ1-5 | once | TRBV6-5 | CASSLGQGHQPQHF | TGTGCCAGCAGCCTGGGACAGGGTCATCAGCCCCAGCATTTT
NA | TRBJ1-1 | NA | TRBV19 | CATTGGYTEAFF | TGTGCCACAACGGGAGGCTACACTGAAGCTTTCTTT
NA | TRBJ1-4 | NA | TRBV28 | CASSFEAHEKLFF | TGTGCCAGCAGTTTTGAGGCCCATGAAAAACTGTTTTTT
NA | TRBJ1-4 | NA | TRBV2 | CASSGTANEKLFF | TGTGCCAGCAGTGGGACAGCTAATGAAAAACTGTTTTTT
NA | TRBJ1-2 | NA | TRBV14 | CASSQGSLGRGMDGYTF | TGTGCCAGCAGCCAAGGTTCCCTTGGCAGGGGCATGGATGGCTACACCTTC
TRBD2 | TRBJ2-2 | once | TRBV18 | CASSPLGLAGVSGELFF | TGTGCCAGCTCACCCCTCGGACTAGCGGGTGTTTCCGGGGAGCTGTTTTTT
TRBD1 | TRBJ2-7 | NA | TRBV7-9 | CASSSVGWGQGVYEQYF | TGTGCCAGCAGCAGCGTGGGGTGGGGACAGGGCGTCTACGAGCAGTACTTC
TRBD1 | TRBJ2-1 | NA | TRBV27 | CASSLLSGTGGSYNEQFF | TGTGCCAGCAGTTTATTATCAGGGACAGGGGGCTCCTACAATGAGCAGTTCTTC
NA | TRBJ2-3 | NA | TRBV6-1 | CASSEYGVPTDTQYF | TGTGCCAGCTCCGAATACGGGGTTCCAACAGATACGCAGTATTTT
TRBD2 | TRBJ2-7 | NA | TRBV7-2 | CASSLGTSGPSSYEQYF | TGTGCCAGCAGCTTAGGGACTAGCGGGCCAAGCTCCTACGAGCAGTACTTC
NA | TRBJ1-5 | once | TRBV2 | CASSEGGRRANQPQHF | TGTGCCAGCAGTGAGGGGGGTAGGAGGGCCAATCAGCCCCAGCATTTT
TRBD2 | TRBJ2-1 | NA | TRBV6-4 | CASSDLAGGDEQFF | TGTGCCAGCAGTGATCTAGCGGGAGGGGATGAGCAGTTCTTC
NA | TRBJ1-2 | NA | TRBV12-5 | CASGSRVYGYTF | TGTGCTAGTGGTTCCCGGGTCTATGGCTACACCTTC
TRBD1 | TRBJ2-7 | NA | TRBV28 | CASSSLTGFLFEQYF | TGTGCCAGCAGTTCACTGACAGGGTTTCTGTTCGAGCAGTACTTC
NA | TRBJ2-5 | once | TRBV19 | CASRSSPAGGTQYF | TGTGCCAGTAGGTCTTCTCCCGCCGGGGGGACCCAGTACTTC
TRBD2 | TRBJ2-1 | NA | TRBV5-4 | CASSPPRSSGRANEQFF | TGTGCCAGCAGCCCGCCCAGGTCTAGCGGGAGGGCCAATGAGCAGTTCTTC
TRBD2 | TRBJ2-1 | NA | TRBV9 | CASSVGAAGGYNEQFF | TGTGCCAGCAGCGTAGGAGCAGCGGGGGGATACAATGAGCAGTTCTTC
NA | TRBJ1-1 | NA | TRBV5-1 | CASRAQEGLRTEAFF | TGCGCCAGCAGGGCCCAAGAAGGCCTGAGGACTGAAGCTTTCTTT
TRBD2 | TRBJ2-5 | NA | TRBV9 | CASTKHGTNQETQYF | TGTGCCAGCACAAAACACGGGACTAACCAAGAGACCCAGTACTTC
NA | TRBJ1-5 | NA | TRBV2 | CASSPRGYSNQPQHF | TGTGCCAGCAGTCCGCGGGGATATAGCAATCAGCCCCAGCATTTT
NA | TRBJ1-4 | NA | TRBV2 | CASRIRVSNEKLFF | TGTGCCAGTCGGATCCGGGTTTCTAATGAAAAACTGTTTTTT
NA | TRBJ1-5 | NA | TRBV28 | CASGPPENQPQHF | TGTGCCAGCGGCCCTCCGGAGAATCAGCCCCAGCATTTT
TRBD1 | TRBJ2-5 | once | TRBV28 | CASSDTGEETQYF | TGTGCCAGCAGTGATACAGGGGAAGAGACCCAGTACTTC
NA | TRBJ2-7 | NA | TRBV19 | CASSIGRAYEQYF | TGTGCCAGTAGTATCGGCAGGGCCTACGAGCAGTACTTC
TRBD1 | TRBJ2-7 | NA | TRBV5-4 | CASSPGQGSYEQYF | TGTGCCAGCAGCCCGGGACAGGGCTCCTACGAGCAGTACTTC
NA | TRBJ2-4 | NA | TRBV6-1 | CASTFRSGTKNIQYF | TGTGCCAGCACCTTCAGGTCGGGGACCAAAAACATTCAGTACTTC
TRBD1 | TRBJ2-7 | few | TRBV7-9 | CASSLMGTGLYEQYF | TGTGCCAGCAGCTTAATGGGGACAGGGCTCTACGAGCAGTACTTC
NA | TRBJ2-1 | NA | TRBV5-1 | CASSLGLMQYNEQFF | TGCGCCAGCAGCCTAGGACTAATGCAGTACAATGAGCAGTTCTTC
NA | TRBJ1-5 | NA | TRBV2 | CASNQQGGWQPQHF | TGTGCCAGCAACCAGCAGGGAGGTTGGCAGCCCCAGCATTTT
TRBD2 | TRBJ2-3 | NA | TRBV29-1 | CSVVGLAGRGATDTQYF | TGCAGCGTTGTTGGACTAGCGGGAAGGGGGGCCACAGATACGCAGTATTTT
TRBD2 | TRBJ2-5 | NA | TRBV6-1 | CASTTGWASGMDQYF | TGTGCCAGCACGACAGGGTGGGCTAGCGGGATGGACCAGTACTTC
NA | TRBJ2-1 | NA | TRBV20-1 | CSALRDEQFF | TGCAGTGCCCTACGTGATGAGCAGTTCTTC
NA | TRBJ2-7 | NA | TRBV2 | CASKGDSYEQYF | TGTGCCAGCAAAGGAGACTCCTACGAGCAGTACTTC
TRBD2 | TRBJ2-1 | NA | TRBV5-6 | CASSSWLAGSYNEQFF | TGTGCCAGCAGCAGTTGGCTAGCGGGTTCCTACAATGAGCAGTTCTTC
TRBD2 | TRBJ2-7 | NA | TRBV19 | CASSQGLALSYEQYF | TGTGCCAGTAGTCAGGGACTAGCCCTCTCCTACGAGCAGTACTTC
NA | TRBJ1-3 | once | TRBV18 | CASSLQGSGNTIYF | TGTGCCAGCTCACTTCAGGGCTCTGGAAACACCATATATTTT
TRBD2 | TRBJ2-3 | NA | TRBV18 | CASSPVAGGVADTQYF | TGTGCCAGCTCACCTGTAGCGGGAGGGGTTGCAGATACGCAGTATTTT
TRBD2 | TRBJ2-1 | NA | TRBV2 | CATGLAYNEQFF | TGTGCCACCGGACTAGCCTACAATGAGCAGTTCTTC